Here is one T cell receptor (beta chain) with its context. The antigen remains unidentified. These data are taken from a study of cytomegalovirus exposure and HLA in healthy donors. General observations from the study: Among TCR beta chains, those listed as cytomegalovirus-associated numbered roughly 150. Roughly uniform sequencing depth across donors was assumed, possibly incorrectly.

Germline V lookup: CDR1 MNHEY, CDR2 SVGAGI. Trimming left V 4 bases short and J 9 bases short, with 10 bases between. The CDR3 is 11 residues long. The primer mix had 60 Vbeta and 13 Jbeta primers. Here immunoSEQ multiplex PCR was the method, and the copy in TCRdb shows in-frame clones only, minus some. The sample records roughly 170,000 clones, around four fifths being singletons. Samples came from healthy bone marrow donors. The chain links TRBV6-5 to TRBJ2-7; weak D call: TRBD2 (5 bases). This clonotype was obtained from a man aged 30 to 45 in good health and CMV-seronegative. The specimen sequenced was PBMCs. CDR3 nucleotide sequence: TGTGCCAGCAGTTTCCGGGGAGCGCAGTACTTC. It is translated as CASSFRGAQYF.